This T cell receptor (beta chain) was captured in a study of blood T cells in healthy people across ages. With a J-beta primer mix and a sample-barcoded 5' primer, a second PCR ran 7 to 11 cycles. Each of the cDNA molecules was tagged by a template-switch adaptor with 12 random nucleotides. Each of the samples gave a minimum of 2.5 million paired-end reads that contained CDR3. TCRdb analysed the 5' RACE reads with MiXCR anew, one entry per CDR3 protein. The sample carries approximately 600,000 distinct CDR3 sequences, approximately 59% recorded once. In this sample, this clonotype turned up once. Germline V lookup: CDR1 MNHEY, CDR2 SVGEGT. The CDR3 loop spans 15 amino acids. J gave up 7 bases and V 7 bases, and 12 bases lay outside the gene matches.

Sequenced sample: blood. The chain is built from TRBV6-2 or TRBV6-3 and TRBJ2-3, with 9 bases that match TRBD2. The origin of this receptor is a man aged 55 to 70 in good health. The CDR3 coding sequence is TGTGCCAGCACCCCAGGGAACCTAGCGGGGAATACGCAGTATTTT. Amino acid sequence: CASTPGNLAGNTQYF.